Below are 25 T cell receptor beta chains sequenced from a single sample in a study of T cell responses to AZD1222 COVID-19 vaccine. The assay was immunoSEQ multiplex PCR, and TCRdb's table has in-frame clones only and misses some. The sample contains approximately 150,000 clones, roughly nine tenths of which appear only once. The source material was peripheral blood, sampled on day 0 of AZD1222 vaccination. These receptors all come from an adult in good health.

The genes are TRBV15 and TRBJ1-1, with D possibly TRBD1 on 5 matching bases. Germline-derived CDR1 and CDR2 are LNHNV and YYDKDF (reference sequence). CDR3 size: 14 residues. V was trimmed by 3 bases and J by 5 bases, leaving 13 bases between them. CDR3 amino acids: CATSRETQGTEAFF. CDR3 nucleotides: TGTGCCACCAGCAGGGAGACTCAGGGTACTGAAGCTTTCTTT. Looking up the rest from reference TRBV15 and TRBJ1-1 gives the full variable domain: DAMVIQNPRYQVTQFGKPVTLSCSQTLNHNVMYWYQQKSSQAPKLLFHYYDKDFNNEADTPDNFQSRRPNTSFCFLDIRSPGLGDTAMYLCATSRETQGTEAFFGQGTRLTVV.

This chain connects TRBV19 to TRBJ2-5; 9 nucleotides match TRBD1. This CDR3 is built from 14 residues. Germline V CDR1 and CDR2: LNHDA, SQIVND (reference sequence). The V gene end was trimmed by 4 bases and the J gene end by 5 bases; junction bases not matched to a gene: 5. CDR3 sequence: CASSKGTGFETQYF. As DNA, the CDR3 is TGTGCCAGTAGTAAGGGGACAGGGTTCGAGACCCAGTACTTC.

This sequence joins TRBV5-4 and TRBJ1-3; D is perhaps TRBD1 (5 bases). The germline CDR1 and CDR2 sequences are SGHNT and YYREEE (reference sequence). The CDR3 contains 13 residues. V lost 10 bases and J 1 base, leaving 12 bases between the germline ends. The CDR3 DNA reads as TGTGCCCTTGGGGGGGAATCTGGAAACACCATATATTTT. Its translation: CALGGESGNTIYF.

The chain couples TRBV9 to TRBJ2-7; 10 nucleotides agree with TRBD2. The trim removed 4 bases at V and 1 base at J, leaving 8 bases unmatched. CDR1 is SGDLS and CDR2 is YYNGEE in the germline V gene. CDR3 length: 16 amino acids. The CDR3 reads CASSKGASGSSYEQYF. In DNA form, the CDR3 reads TGTGCCAGCAGCAAAGGGGCTAGCGGGAGTTCCTACGAGCAGTACTTC.

V and J are TRBV28 and TRBJ2-1; weak D call: TRBD2 (6 bases). The CDR3 has 15 amino acids. Deletions cut 4 bases from V and 7 bases from J, with 17 bases between. Per germline, CDR1 MDHEN and CDR2 SYDVKM. CDR3 sequence reads: CASSSSTSERNEQFF. CDR3 nucleotides: TGTGCCAGCAGTTCGTCGACTAGTGAGAGGAATGAGCAGTTCTTC. The full variable domain, completed using reference TRBV28 and TRBJ2-1, is DVKVTQSSRYLVKRTGEKVFLECVQDMDHENMFWYRQDPGLGLRLIYFSYDVKMKEKGDIPEGYSVSREKKERFSLILESASTNQTSMYLCASSSSTSERNEQFFGPGTRLTVL.

The rearrangement uses TRBV2 and TRBJ1-1, with a possible D match to TRBD1 (5 bases). The CDR3 contains 10 residues. The V end lost 10 bases, the J end lost 7 bases, and 10 bases lay between the germline ends. Germline V CDR1 and CDR2: SNHLY, FYNNEI. Written as DNA, the CDR3 is TGTGCCACCAGACAGCTTGAAGCTTTCTTT. Translating gives CATRQLEAFF.

The V and J genes are TRBV24-1 and TRBJ2-2; the D gene is possibly TRBD1 (6 bases). The germline gives CDR1 KGHDR, CDR2 SFDVKD. This CDR3 region has 15 residues. V was cut by 2 bases and J by 2 bases, with 8 bases left in between. CDR3 sequence reads: CATSDSGHNTGELFF. The CDR3 region has the DNA TGTGCCACCAGTGATTCGGGACACAACACCGGGGAGCTGTTTTTT.

This clone has a single count. V gene TRBV5-5 combines with J gene TRBJ1-3; D remains unclear. The V end was cut by 3 bases, the J end by 3 bases, with 13 bases between. In germline, CDR1 is SGHKS, CDR2 YYEKEE (reference sequence). The CDR3 sequence is 15 residues long. CDR3 in DNA: TGTGCCAGCAGCTCTTCTCGGGTCTTTGGAAACACCATATATTTT. This gives the protein CASSSSRVFGNTIYF.

The chain joins TRBV18 to TRBJ2-5, with unresolved D. CDR1 is KGHSH, CDR2 LQKENI, per germline. Trimming took 3 bases from V and 0 from J, leaving 5 bases between them. This CDR3 comprises 13 residues. DNA for the CDR3: TGTGCCAGCTCACCCGACTACCAAGAGACCCAGTACTTC. Translated, it gives CASSPDYQETQYF. Complete variable domain (other parts from reference TRBV18 and TRBJ2-5): NAGVMQNPRHLVRRRGQEARLRCSPMKGHSHVYWYRQLPEEGLKFMVYLQKENIIDESGMPKERFSAEFPKEGPSILRIQQVVRGDSAAYFCASSPDYQETQYFGPGTRLLVL.

This rearrangement joins TRBV6-1 to TRBJ1-1; D possibly corresponds to TRBD1 (5 bases). V was clipped by 4 bases and J by 3 bases, with 18 bases between them. Germline CDR1 MNHNS, CDR2 SASEGT. This CDR3 spans 16 amino acids. CDR3 sequence: CASSANNLGAYTEAFF. CDR3 DNA sequence: TGTGCCAGCAGTGCCAATAACCTCGGGGCCTACACTGAAGCTTTCTTT.

This chain connects TRBV28 to TRBJ2-3, with TRBD1 matching 8 bases. Unmatched junction bases numbered 8, after V lost 10 bases and J lost 5 bases. The germline V gene has CDR1 MDHEN and CDR2 SYDVKM. The CDR3 extends over 13 amino acids. This CDR3 reads CATQGARGDTQYF. CDR3 sequence (DNA): TGTGCCACCCAGGGGGCGCGGGGAGATACGCAGTATTTT.

In this sample, this clone turned up once. The V gene is TRBV2, the J gene TRBJ1-1; D possibly corresponds to TRBD1 (6 bases). Between the trimmed V and J ends, which lost 8 bases and 8 bases, there was a span of 18 bases. The CDR3 is 13 residues long. Germline V lookup: CDR1 SNHLY, CDR2 FYNNEI. CDR3 DNA sequence: TGTGCCAGCCCCCGGGGGGGGGCGGGGGAAGCTTTCTTT. Translating gives CASPRGGAGEAFF.

This sequence joins TRBV15 and TRBJ1-5, with a weak D call TRBD1 (5 bases). Trimming cost V 9 bases and J 0 bases, with 9 bases left between them. The CDR3 runs 13 residues. Germline-derived CDR1 and CDR2 are LNHNV and YYDKDF (reference sequence). The CDR3 DNA follows: TGTGCCACGGGGGGATATAGCAATCAGCCCCAGCATTTT. The encoded protein is CATGGYSNQPQHF.

This clone was seen a handful of times. Additional DNA sequences in this sample encode the identical CDR3. This sequence joins TRBV5-1 and TRBJ1-1; no firm D call. V shed 3 bases and J shed 1 base, with 7 bases lying between them. CDR3 size: 13 residues. Germline V gene data show CDR1 as SGHRS and CDR2 as YFSETQ. The CDR3 DNA reads as TGCGCCAGCAGCTCAACAGCGAACACTGAAGCTTTCTTT. Translated, it gives CASSSTANTEAFF.

The gene calls are TRBV3-1 (or the pseudogene TRBV3-2) and TRBJ2-7; 11 bases map to TRBD2. J gave up 3 bases and V 0 bases, and 16 bases lay outside the gene matches. The CDR3 is made up of 20 amino acids. Germline V gene lookup returns CDR1 LGHDT and CDR2 YNNKEL (reference sequence). CDR3 amino acids: CASSQDRPSGRTYEGYEQYF. The DNA of the CDR3 is TGTGCCAGCAGCCAAGATCGGCCTAGCGGGAGGACCTACGAGGGCTACGAGCAGTACTTC.

The chain employs TRBV2 and TRBJ1-1; D unresolved. CDR1 is SNHLY and CDR2 is FYNNEI in the germline V gene. The V and J ends lost 3 bases and 4 bases respectively, with 12 bases between them. The CDR3 loop spans 14 amino acids. The DNA of the CDR3 is TGTGCCAGCAGTGAGTTTTCTCAAGGCACTGAAGCTTTCTTT. Protein sequence: CASSEFSQGTEAFF.

The rearrangement joins TRBV7-3 to TRBJ2-1, with 8 bases matching TRBD2. The CDR3 extends over 14 amino acids. CDR1 SGHTA and CDR2 FQGTGA come from the germline V gene. Trimming removed 2 bases from V and 4 bases from J; junction bases left unmatched: 1. CDR3 loop: CASSLAGGYNEQFF. CDR3 in DNA: TGTGCCAGCAGCTTAGCGGGGGGTTACAATGAGCAGTTCTTC. The whole variable domain, remainder taken from reference TRBV7-3 and TRBJ2-1, is GAGVSQTPSNKVTEKGKYVELRCDPISGHTALYWYRQSLGQGPEFLIYFQGTGAADDSGLPNDRFFAVRPEGSVSTLKIQRTERGDSAVYLCASSLAGGYNEQFFGPGTRLTVL.

The V and J genes are TRBV29-1 and TRBJ2-3, with TRBD2 matching 8 bases. CDR1 and CDR2 from the germline V gene are SQVTM and ANQGSEA. There are 13 residues in the CDR3. Unmatched junction bases numbered 0, after V lost 4 bases and J lost 0 bases. For the CDR3, the DNA is TGCAGCGTTGTAGCGGGAAGCACAGATACGCAGTATTTT. Encoded protein: CSVVAGSTDTQYF.

The genes are TRBV6-5 and TRBJ2-5; D unclear. Trimming removed 0 bases from V and 0 bases from J, with 8 bases in between. This CDR3 region has 15 residues. Germline V CDR1 and CDR2: MNHEY, SVGAGI. CDR3 DNA sequence: TGTGCCAGCAGTTACTCGAGGCCAGACCAAGAGACCCAGTACTTC. Translation: CASSYSRPDQETQYF.

The rearrangement links TRBV6-5 to TRBJ1-2; no firm D call. Trimming cost V 6 bases and J 2 bases, with 13 bases left between them. This CDR3 is built from 14 residues. Germline CDR1 MNHEY, CDR2 SVGAGI. The CDR3 region is CASSNRYSNYGYTF. The CDR3 DNA reads as TGTGCCAGCAGCAACAGATACTCGAACTATGGCTACACCTTC.

The chain recombines TRBV20-1 with TRBJ2-3; perhaps TRBD1 as D (6 bases). The CDR3 spans 11 residues. The V end lost 7 bases, the J end lost 1 base, and 6 bases lay between the germline ends. Per the germline V gene, CDR1 is DFQATT and CDR2 is SNEGSKA (reference sequence). The CDR3 sequence: CSGTGTDTQYF. The CDR3 nucleotides are TGCAGTGGGACAGGCACAGATACGCAGTATTTT.

This clone was observed once. The genes are TRBV4-2 and TRBJ1-2; no clear D gene. The CDR3 consists of 19 residues. From germline, CDR1 is LGHNA and CDR2 YNFKEQ. Trimming stripped 2 bases from V and 4 bases from J, with 26 bases between. The CDR3 loop reads CASSQPPRGAKGPGYGYTF. For the CDR3, the DNA is TGTGCCAGCAGCCAACCCCCCCGGGGAGCAAAAGGGCCTGGCTATGGCTACACCTTC.

This clone occurred a few times. The V and J genes are TRBV3-1 (or the pseudogene TRBV3-2) and TRBJ2-7, with 8 bases identical to TRBD1. The junction had 4 bases not matched to a gene; V was cut back by 6 bases and J by 3 bases. The CDR3 consists of 13 residues. In germline, CDR1 is LGHDT, CDR2 YNNKEL (reference sequence). The CDR3 DNA follows: TGTGCCAGCAGTCCAGGGGGCCTCTACGAGCAGTACGTC. Translation gives CASSPGGLYEQYV.

The chain carries TRBV14 and TRBJ2-1; 9 bases line up with TRBD2. Germline lookup yields CDR1 SGHDN and CDR2 FVKESK. This CDR3 comprises 18 residues. The trim removed 1 base at V and 2 bases at J, leaving 9 bases unmatched. The CDR3 DNA reads TGTGCCAGCAGCCAAGGCCTAGCGGGGATTGGGCCCTACAATGAGCAGTTCTTC. This translates into CASSQGLAGIGPYNEQFF.

About this clone: Other DNA sequences in the sample encode the same CDR3. The gene calls are TRBV28 and TRBJ1-6; D gene uncertain. This CDR3 comprises 14 residues. The germline CDR1 and CDR2 sequences are MDHEN and SYDVKM. Trimming left V 6 bases short and J 2 bases short, with 8 bases between. CDR3 in amino acids: CASRGTAYNSPLHF. The CDR3, as DNA: TGTGCCAGCAGGGGCACGGCCTATAATTCACCCCTCCACTTT.